This entry concerns a single T cell receptor beta chain. Its antigen is not known. This sample is drawn from a study of cytomegalovirus exposure and HLA in healthy donors. Study background: HLA-typed donors were the source of approximately 85 million unique TCRs held in an early data release.

The CDR3 loop spans 17 amino acids. The ends were cut back, 5 bases at V and 1 base at J, with 20 bases in the middle. The germline V gene encodes CDR1 MRHNA and CDR2 SNTAGT. Vbeta (60) and Jbeta (13) primers were used in the PCR. Sequencing used immunoSEQ multiplex PCR; TCRdb keeps in-frame clones, though not all of them. The table records 150,000 to 250,000 clones, 75% to 85% of them present only once. Study-wide results and limits: It was likely that a cluster of highly shared sequence variants was a sequencing artifact. TRBV6-2, TRBV6-3 and some other V segments were excluded as indistinguishable. An analysis that was carried out later associated 16,000 or so TCR beta sequences with HLA alleles at 0.05 false discovery rate.

This clonotype originated in a girl aged 10 to 17 in good health and CMV-seropositive. The sequenced sample consisted of PBMCs. This chain joins TRBV6-4 and TRBJ2-5, with TRBD1 as a possible D gene (6 bases). CDR3 coding DNA: TGTGCCAGCAGTAACCAGTTAATCGGGACACTCCAAGAGACCCAGTACTTC. Amino acids: CASSNQLIGTLQETQYF.